The present T cell receptor (beta chain) was sequenced within a study of shared clonotypes between healthy human individuals. Replicate sorted-subset PCRs were loaded with around 220 ng DNA, 31,000 or so T cell genomes. Only in-frame clones appear in the TCRdb table, and some are missing; sequencing was by immunoSEQ multiplex PCR. The sample contains more than 900,000 clones, approximately 78% of which appear only once. The TCR was taken from a man aged 18 to 29 in good health. Some clones in this sample may be carry-over from other donors' samples. The sequencing input was memory CD4+ T cells from PBMCs. Subset given: CD45RA-negative fraction.

CDR3 DNA: TGCGCCAGCAGCTTTTTTAGTTCTAACTATGGCTACACCTTC. Amino acids: CASSFFSSNYGYTF. This chain uses TRBV5-1 with TRBJ1-2, with unresolved D. The length of the CDR3 is 14 residues. Trimming cost V 2 bases and J 0 bases, with 8 bases left between them. Germline lookup yields CDR1 SGHRS and CDR2 YFSETQ.